A single TCR beta chain is shown here with its context. Its antigen is still unknown. The CDR3 is 14 amino acids. V lost 1 base, J lost 11 bases, and 9 bases stayed unmatched. CDR1 is MDHEN and CDR2 is SYDVKM in the germline V gene. The data originate from a study of blood T cells in healthy people across ages. General study findings and limits: PBMC samples, being unsorted, prevented any conclusive comparison of naive and antigen-experienced cells. Donors of long life had a larger count of naive CD4+ cells and greater diversity than aged donors. One million T cells yielded diversity estimates that were considered underestimates.

It was with a sample-barcoded 5' primer and a J-beta primer mix that a second PCR of about 6 to 12 cycles was run. All cDNA molecules were each tagged by a template-switch adaptor with 12 random nucleotides. TCRdb fed the 5' RACE reads into MiXCR, producing one record per CDR3 protein. The sample lists 650,000 to 900,000 distinct CDR3 sequences, approximately 65% occurring once. This clonotype was sampled from a man aged 25 to 40 in good health. The specimen sequenced was blood. V and J are TRBV28 and TRBJ2-5, with 8 bases that match TRBD2. The CDR3 DNA sequence: TGTGCCAGCAGTTTATATGGCGGGGGGAATGAGCAGTACTTC. Protein: CASSLYGGGNEQYF.